This entry lists 16 T cell receptor beta chains sequenced from one sample in a study of blood T cells in healthy people across ages (dated by TCRdb to the mid-2010s). To prepare the library, 5' RACE was applied. The second PCR ran for about 7 to 11 cycles and used a J-beta primer mix along with a sample-barcoded 5' primer. The raw public reads went through TCRdb reprocessing: fastp at Q25, MiXCR clone calling, in-frame beta chains kept. Rows with one shared CDR3 protein collapse into an entry with the most common genes and DNA. Here the sample has fewer than 2 million distinct CDR3 sequences; about 39% occur a single time. Roughly 23% of the sample goes to the ten largest clones. The sequencing sample was made of blood. Receptor source: a human donor in good health.

V usage is TRBV12-3 or TRBV12-4 and J usage is TRBJ2-3; the D gene is possibly TRBD1 (6 bases). This CDR3 region has 15 residues. V was cut by 3 bases and J by 2 bases, with 12 bases left in between. CDR3 DNA: TGTGCCAGCAGTTTTGAGGGGGTGACCACAGATACGCAGTATTTT. Translation gives CASSFEGVTTDTQYF.

V and J are TRBV6-2 or TRBV6-3 and TRBJ1-1; D is uncertain. This CDR3 is built from 11 residues. Trimming left V 6 bases short and J 5 bases short, with 7 bases between. CDR1 is MNHEY, CDR2 SVGEGT, per germline. The CDR3 bases are TGTGCCAGCAGGTATGTGACTGAAGCTTTCTTT. Translated, it gives CASRYVTEAFF.

This clonotype was counted a few times. V usage is TRBV5-1 and J usage is TRBJ2-7; D gene unclear. Germline V gene data show CDR1 as SGHRS and CDR2 as YFSETQ. CDR3 length equals 13 residues. V was cut by 4 bases and J by 7 bases, with 15 bases left in between. In DNA, the CDR3 is TGCGCCAGCAGCCCCAGTGGGGTCGGAGAGCAGTACTTC. It translates to CASSPSGVGEQYF.

This sequence joins TRBV12-3 or TRBV12-4 and TRBJ1-4; 8 positions match TRBD1. V dropped 6 bases and J dropped 10; count of bases not matched to a gene: 10. CDR3 length: 14 amino acids. The CDR3 sequence is CASRRTGIIGKLFF. CDR3 in DNA: TGTGCCAGCAGGCGGACAGGGATTATAGGAAAACTGTTTTTT.

The V gene is TRBV7-2, the J gene TRBJ2-3; D may be TRBD2 (7 bases). Per the germline V gene, CDR1 is SGHTA and CDR2 is FQGNSA. This CDR3 contains 15 residues. Trimming left V 5 bases short and J 7 bases short, with 19 bases between. This chain's CDR3 is CASSPIGGGPYTQYF. The CDR3 DNA sequence: TGTGCCAGCAGCCCGATAGGGGGGGGGCCGTATACGCAGTATTTT. Based on the CDR3 plus reference TRBV7-2 and TRBJ2-3, the full variable domain is GAGVSQSPSNKVTEKGKDVELRCDPISGHTALYWYRQSLGQGLEFLIYFQGNSAPDKSGLPSDRFSAERTGGSVSTLTIQRTQQEDSAVYLCASSPIGGGPYTQYFGPGTRLTVL.

The chain has TRBV10-3 and TRBJ2-1; the D gene is possibly TRBD2 (6 bases). V gave up 5 bases and J gave up 5 bases, with 10 bases separating them. The germline V gene encodes CDR1 ENHRY and CDR2 SYGVKD. The CDR3 runs 13 residues. For the CDR3, the DNA is TGTGCCATCAGTTTCTCGGGAGACAATGAGCAGTTCTTC. It is translated as CAISFSGDNEQFF.

This clonotype was recorded a few times. The chain uses TRBV20-1 and TRBJ2-3; D gene uncertain. The length of the CDR3 is 11 residues. Germline V lookup: CDR1 DFQATT, CDR2 SNEGSKA (reference sequence). CDR3 sequence: CSLRITDTQYF. The CDR3 coding sequence is TGCAGCCTTAGAATAACAGATACGCAGTATTTT.

As DNA, the CDR3 is TGCGCCAGCAGCTTAGGCCCGGGACAGGATGCCGGGGAAGCTTTCTTT. This sequence encodes CASSLGPGQDAGEAFF. The chain has TRBV5-1 and TRBJ1-1; 8 nucleotides line up with TRBD1. The length of the CDR3 is 16 residues. After removal of 2 bases from V and 8 bases from J, the junction contained 14 bases not matched to a gene. The germline V gene encodes CDR1 SGHRS and CDR2 YFSETQ.

The rearrangement uses TRBV19 and TRBJ2-1, with TRBD1 identical over 7 bases. Trimming at V came to 3 bases and at J to 6 bases, leaving 8 bases not matched to a gene. Germline-derived CDR1 and CDR2 are LNHDA and SQIVND (reference sequence). The CDR3 extends over 15 amino acids. The CDR3 sequence: CASSITTGTGNEQFF. In DNA, the CDR3 is TGTGCCAGTAGTATTACGACAGGGACGGGCAATGAGCAGTTCTTC.

The chain employs TRBV29-1 and TRBJ2-1; no reliable D call. In germline, CDR1 is SQVTM, CDR2 ANQGSEA. This CDR3 has 14 amino acids. V lost 5 bases, J lost 7 bases, and 18 bases lay in between. The CDR3 coding sequence is TGCAGCGTTCCAGCTCTGAAACGGGTAAATGAGCAGTTCTTC. It yields the protein CSVPALKRVNEQFF.

V and J are TRBV12-3 or TRBV12-4 and TRBJ2-5, with TRBD2 identical over 8 bases. V dropped 6 bases and J dropped 0; count of bases not matched to a gene: 6. The CDR3 is made up of 15 amino acids. CDR3 sequence (DNA): TGTGCCAGCAGGGTTAGCGGGATGTACCAAGAGACCCAGTACTTC. This sequence encodes CASRVSGMYQETQYF.

The chain joins TRBV12-3 or TRBV12-4 to TRBJ1-5; weak D call: TRBD1 (6 bases). V gave up 0 bases and J gave up 12 bases, with 12 bases separating them. This CDR3 has 13 residues. DNA for the CDR3: TGTGCCAGCAGTTTAGCGATGAAGGGACACCAGCATTTT. Its translation is CASSLAMKGHQHF.

Regarding this clonotype: This may come from a read error, since a much larger clone is one base off. The V and J genes are TRBV10-3 and TRBJ2-4; 9 nucleotides line up with TRBD1. Judging by the DNA end, TRBJ2-7 fits better; the J call may be wrong. The CDR3 is made up of 13 amino acids. Germline V CDR1 and CDR2: ENHRY, SYGVKD. The CDR3 DNA reads TGTACCATCAGTCGGACAGGGGACTACGAGCAGTACTTC. This encodes CTISRTGDYEQYF.

This clonotype appeared once. The V and J genes are TRBV4-2 and TRBJ2-7; the D call may be TRBD1 or TRBD2 (8 bases each). V was trimmed by 6 bases and J by 6 bases, leaving 24 bases between them. In germline, CDR1 is LGHNA, CDR2 YNFKEQ. CDR3 length: 16 amino acids. The DNA for the CDR3 is TGTGCCAGCAGTCCCTCGGGAGGGACAGGAGGGGGCGAGCAGTACTTC. Encoded protein: CASSPSGGTGGGEQYF.

This clonotype appeared a few times. J is TRBJ1-5 and V is TRBV12-3 or TRBV12-4; 7 bases line up with TRBD1. The CDR3 spans 14 residues. V shed 6 bases, J shed 3 bases, and the junction held 5 bases outside the gene matches. CDR3 in amino acids: CASRRTGFNQPQHF. CDR3 DNA: TGTGCCAGCAGGCGGACAGGCTTCAATCAGCCCCAGCATTTT.

This clonotype showed up just a few times. This rearrangement joins TRBV5-8 to TRBJ2-2; D unresolved. V dropped 0 bases and J dropped 4 bases, with 10 bases sitting between them. Germline CDR1 is SGHTS and CDR2 is YDEGEE. The CDR3 consists of 15 residues. CDR3 protein: CASSLVGLGTGELFF. The CDR3 DNA follows: TGTGCCAGCAGCTTGGTCGGGCTCGGCACCGGGGAGCTGTTTTTT.